This TCR beta chain was captured in a study of T-cell reconstitution after alpha-beta-depleted transplantation in children. Preparation of the TCRbeta library involved a method that used unique molecular identifiers. TCRdb reanalysed the PCR reads using MiXCR and keeps one entry per CDR3 protein. The sample includes roughly 610,000 distinct CDR3 sequences, roughly a tenth seen only once; the top ten take less than 5%. The CDR3 is 15 residues long. Trimming took 2 bases from V and 2 from J, leaving 13 bases between them. Germline V gene data show CDR1 as MNHEY and CDR2 as SVGAGI. The chain joins TRBV6-5 to TRBJ2-7, with D tentatively TRBD1 (6 bases). This TCR derives from a human donor who donated a stem cell graft to a child with acute myeloid leukemia. Sequenced material: PBMCs from the stem cell graft donor, taken from the stem cell graft. CDR3 amino acids: CASSYRQARAYEQYF. Written as DNA, the CDR3 is TGTGCCAGCAGTTACCGACAGGCCCGAGCCTACGAGCAGTACTTC.